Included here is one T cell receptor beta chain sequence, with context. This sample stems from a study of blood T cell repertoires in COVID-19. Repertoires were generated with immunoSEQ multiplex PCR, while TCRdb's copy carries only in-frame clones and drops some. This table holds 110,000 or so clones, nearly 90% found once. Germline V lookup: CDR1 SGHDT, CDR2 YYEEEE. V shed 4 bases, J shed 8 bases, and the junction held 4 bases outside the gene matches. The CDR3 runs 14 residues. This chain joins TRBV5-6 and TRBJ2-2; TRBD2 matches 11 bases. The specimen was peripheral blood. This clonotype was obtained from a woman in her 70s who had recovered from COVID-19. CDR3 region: CASSPGLAVGELFF. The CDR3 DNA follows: TGTGCCAGCAGCCCGGGACTAGCGGTGGGGGAGCTGTTTTTT.